The source of this TCR beta chain is a study of blood T cell repertoires in COVID-19. Looking at the study overall: Samples representing acute and convalescent COVID-19 were sourced from the United States, Italy and Spain. T cells, B-cell-depleted T cells, or PBMCs supplied cDNA or gDNA.

This clone has just a few counts. The CDR3 covers 13 residues. Germline-derived CDR1 and CDR2 are SGHRS and YFSETQ. V was cut by 5 bases and J by 6 bases, with 13 bases left in between. Per the original data handling: Amplification of reference gene primers provided the estimated nucleated cell counts. Here immunoSEQ multiplex PCR was the method, and the copy in TCRdb shows in-frame clones only, minus some. That table is the source of V, J and clone size, and D and trimming were worked out from the DNA. The table includes 75,000 to 85,000 clones, almost 85% detected once. This TCR came from a human donor in a cohort sampled during active COVID-19. What was sequenced was peripheral blood. This chain joins TRBV5-1 and TRBJ2-3; D uncertain. The CDR3 DNA reads as TGCGCCAGCAGAACTAACCCCGGTGATACGCAGTATTTT. Its protein is CASRTNPGDTQYF.